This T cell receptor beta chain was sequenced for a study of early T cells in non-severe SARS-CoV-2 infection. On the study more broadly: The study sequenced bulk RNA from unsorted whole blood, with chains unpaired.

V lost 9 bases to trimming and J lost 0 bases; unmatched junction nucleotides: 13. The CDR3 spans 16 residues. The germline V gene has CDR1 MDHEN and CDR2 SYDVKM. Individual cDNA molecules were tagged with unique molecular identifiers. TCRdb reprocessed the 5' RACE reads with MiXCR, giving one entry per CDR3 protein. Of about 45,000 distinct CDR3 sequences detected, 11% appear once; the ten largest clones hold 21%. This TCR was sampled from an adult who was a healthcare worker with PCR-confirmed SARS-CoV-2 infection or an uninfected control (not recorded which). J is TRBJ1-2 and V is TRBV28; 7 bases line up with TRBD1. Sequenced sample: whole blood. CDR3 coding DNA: TGTGCCAGTCGATTGGACAGGTTACCCCCTAACTATGGCTACACCTTC. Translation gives CASRLDRLPPNYGYTF.